This TCR beta chain was documented in a study of a mutant IDH1 vaccine in newly diagnosed glioma (dated by TCRdb to the early 2020s). About the investigation overall: Across visits V03 through V10, patients got a total of eight vaccinations, given in weeks 1, 3, 5, 7, 11, 15, 19 and 23. Longitudinal TCRB deep sequencing was done for 25 treated patients, wherever samples were available for exploratory analyses. Before enrollment, most patients had been given radiochemotherapy with temozolomide as standard therapy, while the rest had received either radiotherapy alone or temozolomide alone. Vaccination started 4-6 weeks after radiotherapy alone, or was given together with temozolomide cycles in the groups whose treatment included chemotherapy. Six visits were used for peripheral blood collection: V03 (baseline), V05, V07, V10, V12 and V13. Of the approximately 29 treated patients, approximately 62% were male and roughly 40% were female, and a mean age of around 40 years was recorded. Summary of the overall study and its limitations: The authors stated that sample limitations prevented analyses of patient blood samples from being reproduced. Selection of PBMC samples for TCRB deep sequencing was based on availability. Changes in the top peripheral T cell clonotypes picked up by TCRB sequencing did not appear to be linked to pseudoprogression. Immune responses induced by the vaccine were seen in over 80% of patients across multiple MHC alleles.

The receptor library was made with the immunoSEQ multiplex PCR assay. Following the manufacturer's protocol, the hsTCRB Kit was used to amplify rearranged TCR beta chain sequences. Sequencing of TCRB libraries was carried out on an Illumina MiSeq. The paper's processing steps were these. Demultiplexing, trimming and gene mapping were performed with the kit vendor's proprietary platform. What TCRdb holds here is the immuneACCESS table cut down to in-frame rearrangements. Part of the clones is not present; checked against another copy, under half of the missing clones reflect an unresolved V gene, and the others are unexplained. V, J and clone size derive from that table, while D and trimming were established from the DNA sequence. This sample holds approximately 79,000 clones; roughly 85% were observed only once. The ten largest clones capture approximately 0.8% of the sample. The time point label on this specimen signifies: week 23, last vaccination. Each vaccine dose, consisting of 300 ug of a 20-mer mutant IDH1 peptide in Montanide, was administered subcutaneously with topical imiquimod. Donors had newly diagnosed WHO grade 3 or 4 IDH1-mutant astrocytomas with loss of nuclear ATRX. The samples were drawn from NOA16, a multicentre, single-arm, open-label phase I trial in Germany that tested a mutant IDH1 peptide vaccine in humans for the first time. Genomic DNA for TCRB sequencing was extracted from EDTA blood using the DNeasy Blood and Tissue Kit.

Points on this clone: Its antigen is not yet known. Per-base quality was not reported, and no clone a single base away is much larger than it.

From cysteine to phenylalanine, the CDR3 is 14 amino acids long. Here the CDR3 DNA is all that survives: 42 bases in frame from base 1. Here V drops 6 bases and J drops 4 bases, and the junction holds 6 bases not matched to any gene. CDR1 and CDR2 are read off the germline V gene (reference sequence) as SEHNR and FQNEAQ. The chain couples TRBV7-9 to TRBJ2-3, and 8 junction bases match TRBD2. This receptor was obtained from a woman aged 45-65 years with glioma. Specimen: PBMCs, collected from a glioma patient whose treatment included an IDH1 peptide vaccine. The CDR3 reads as follows: CASSYKRESDTQYF. In nucleotide form, the sequence is TGTGCCAGCAGTTACAAGCGGGAGTCAGATACGCAGTATTTT.